This T cell receptor (beta chain) came from a study of technical replicates of blood from several donors (dated by TCRdb to 2016 to 2017). CDR1 and CDR2 were assigned from the germline V gene (reference sequence) as GTSNPN and SVGIG. Trimming accounts for 3 bases at V and 7 bases at J, while the number of junction bases matched to no gene is 7. Including the terminal cysteine and phenylalanine, the CDR3 comprises 13 residues. Only the CDR3 DNA is retained, 39 bases long and in frame from the first base. The protocol used for the library was the immunoSEQ multiplex PCR assay. Held by TCRdb, this immuneACCESS table contains in-frame sequences only and omits some clones. Under half of the omission traces to an unresolved V gene where checked; the cause of the rest is unknown. Counted in this sample were about 80,000 clones; nearly 99% of them appeared once. The ten top clones hold around 0.22% of the sample.

Concerning this clone: It has no known antigen specificity. No clone much larger than this one lies a single base away; base qualities are absent.

The TCR originated in a human donor in good health. The sequenced sample was T cells isolated from PBMCs. This chain joins TRBV30 to TRBJ2-7; 9 nucleotides in the junction match TRBD2. The DNA sequence reads TGTGCCTGGAGGAGGGGCGGGAGGGAAGAGCAGTACTTC. It translates as CAWRRGGREEQYF.